The clone carrying this TCR beta chain has a single count. The CDR3 is made up of 18 amino acids. Between the trimmed V and J ends, which lost 0 bases and 1 base, there was a span of 18 bases. The germline V gene encodes CDR1 LNHDA and CDR2 SQIVND (reference sequence). Here immunoSEQ multiplex PCR was the method, and the copy in TCRdb shows in-frame clones only, minus some. The sample includes fewer than 40,000 clones, more than 70% of them seen just once. The entry originates in a study of blood T cell repertoires in COVID-19. At the level of the study: The United States, Italy and Spain provided the acute and convalescent COVID-19 samples. PBMCs, B-cell-depleted T cells, or T cells provided the cDNA or gDNA that made up the material.

The specimen was peripheral blood. The TCR sequence derives from a man between 65 and 85 years old with active COVID-19. The chain recombines TRBV19 with TRBJ1-1, with D possibly TRBD1 on 5 matching bases. The CDR3 loop reads CASSIEPRWGKPNTEAFF. The CDR3 DNA is TGTGCCAGTAGTATAGAACCCCGTTGGGGCAAGCCGAACACTGAAGCTTTCTTT.